One and the same sample provided the 15 T cell receptor beta chains below, sequenced in a study of human T cells and chemical hapten exposure. MiXCR, run by TCRdb on the RACE reads, gives a single entry per CDR3 protein. The data show under 90,000 distinct CDR3 sequences, around 9.6% seen once. Time point defined: pre-sensitization, week 0. Described treatment: therapeutic diphenylcyclopropenone sensitization with weekly scalp DPC. This material consisted of whole blood, taken in connection with sensitization to the hapten diphenylcyclopropenone (DPC). The receptors stem from a woman between 35 and 50 years old with alopecia areata. Some clones in this sample may be carry-over from other donors' samples.

This clonotype was seen at least ten times. The genes are TRBV9 and TRBJ2-6; the D is unclear. Germline CDR1 and CDR2: SGDLS and YYNGEE. The CDR3 contains 14 residues. Trimming shortened V by 4 bases and J by 0 bases, and 5 bases separated the two germline ends. Here the CDR3 DNA reads TGTGCCAGCAGCCGTTACTCTGGGGCCAACGTCCTGACTTTC. It codes for CASSRYSGANVLTF. The variable domain in full, with the rest retrieved from reference TRBV9 and TRBJ2-6, is DSGVTQTPKHLITATGQRVTLRCSPRSGDLSVYWYQQSLDQGLQFLIQYYNGEERAKGNILERFSAQQFPDLHSELNLSSLELGDSALYFCASSRYSGANVLTFGAGSRLTVL.

Many counts were recorded for this clonotype. This sequence joins TRBV11-2 and TRBJ2-7; 9 bases agree with TRBD1. There are 14 residues in the CDR3. CDR1 is SGHAT and CDR2 is FQNNGV in the germline V gene. With 7 bases clipped from V and 0 bases from J, the junction kept 4 bases outside the gene matches. CDR3 coding DNA: TGTGCCAGCACCGGGACAGGGAGCTCCTACGAGCAGTACTTC. Translated: CASTGTGSSYEQYF.

This clonotype has at least ten counts. This chain uses TRBV7-9 with TRBJ2-2; 13 nucleotides match TRBD2. This CDR3 contains 16 residues. With V trimmed by 2 bases and J by 6 bases, 3 bases remained unmatched. Per the germline V gene, CDR1 is SEHNR and CDR2 is FQNEAQ (reference sequence). The CDR3 spells CASSLRTSGGSGELFF. The CDR3 DNA is TGTGCCAGCAGCTTAAGGACTAGCGGGGGCTCCGGGGAGCTGTTTTTT.

On this clonotype itself: The junction does not match germline at one end; this may be a read error. This chain links TRBV12-3 or TRBV12-4 with TRBJ2-2; maybe TRBD1 (5 bases). The CDR3 contains 15 residues. DNA of the CDR3: TGTGTCAGCATCCCCAGGGAATTGAGCACCGGGGAGCTGTTTTTT. Protein product: CVSIPRELSTGELFF.

The chain uses TRBV6-5 and TRBJ1-5; 8 positions agree with TRBD1. Germline-derived CDR1 and CDR2 are MNHEY and SVGAGI. Unmatched junction bases numbered 8, after V lost 6 bases and J lost 7 bases. CDR3 length equals 14 residues. CDR3 coding DNA: TGTGCCAGCAGCACTCAGGGGGCAAGACAGCCCCAGCATTTT. Encoded protein: CASSTQGARQPQHF.

This clonotype occurred many times. This chain joins TRBV6-2 or TRBV6-3 and TRBJ2-5; the match to TRBD2 covers 13 bases. The CDR3 totals 19 residues. Germline CDR1 is MNHEY and CDR2 is SVGEGT. The J segment lost 6 bases and the V segment lost 2 bases, leaving 15 bases of the junction unmatched. DNA for the CDR3: TGTGCCAGCAGTTACCCTCTGACTAGCGGGGGGCCTCCCCAGAAGACCCAGTACTTC. Protein: CASSYPLTSGGPPQKTQYF.

The chain carries TRBV3-1 and TRBJ2-1; weak D call: TRBD2 (7 bases). The V gene lost 1 base and the J gene lost 7 bases, with 14 bases spanning the gap. Per germline, CDR1 LGHDT and CDR2 YNNKEL (reference sequence). The CDR3 contains 15 residues. CDR3 sequence: CASSQGGGPRNEQFF. The CDR3 nucleotides are TGTGCCAGCAGCCAAGGGGGGGGCCCACGGAATGAGCAGTTCTTC.

This clonotype was counted only a few times. The J gene is TRBJ1-3, the V gene TRBV6-5, with D possibly being TRBD1 (6 bases). The CDR3 spans 16 residues. Germline assignment: CDR1 MNHEY and CDR2 SVGAGI. V gave up 0 bases and J gave up 2 bases, with 11 bases separating them. This CDR3 reads CASSYSDRPAGNTIYF. DNA of the CDR3: TGTGCCAGCAGTTACTCCGACAGGCCAGCTGGAAACACCATATATTTT.

The chain uses TRBV7-9 and TRBJ1-2; D not certain. This CDR3 comprises 14 residues. V lost 5 bases, J lost 4 bases, and 14 bases lay in between. Germline lookup yields CDR1 SEHNR and CDR2 FQNEAQ (reference sequence). CDR3 residues: CASSPSGGPYGYTF. In nucleotides, the CDR3 is TGTGCCAGCAGCCCCAGTGGAGGTCCCTATGGCTACACCTTC.

This clonotype has ten or more counts. V usage is TRBV6-2 or TRBV6-3 and J usage is TRBJ1-5; no definite D call. CDR3 length equals 15 residues. Deletions cut 6 bases from V and 2 bases from J, with 14 bases between. Germline CDR1 MNHEY, CDR2 SVGEGT. CDR3 DNA: TGTGCCAGCAGCCCGAGGGTTGGTGGCAATCAGCCCCAGCATTTT. It translates to CASSPRVGGNQPQHF.

The chain is built from TRBV5-1 and TRBJ1-1, with D maybe TRBD1 (5 bases). Germline CDR1 SGHRS, CDR2 YFSETQ. V lost 5 bases to trimming and J lost 1 base, with 9 bases between them. This CDR3 has 13 amino acids. The CDR3: CASSTGANTEAFF. The CDR3 DNA reads TGCGCCAGCAGTACCGGGGCGAACACTGAAGCTTTCTTT. The variable domain in full, with the rest retrieved from reference TRBV5-1 and TRBJ1-1, is KAGVTQTPRYLIKTRGQQVTLSCSPISGHRSVSWYQQTPGQGLQFLFEYFSETQRNKGNFPGRFSGRQFSNSRSEMNVSTLELGDSALYLCASSTGANTEAFFGQGTRLTVV.

This clonotype was counted ten times or more. The chain couples TRBV7-6 to TRBJ2-5; D is possibly TRBD1 or TRBD2 (5 bases each). Trimming took 5 bases from V and 7 from J, leaving 20 bases between them. The germline gives CDR1 SGHVS, CDR2 FNYEAQ. The CDR3 extends over 15 amino acids. CDR3 coding DNA: TGTGCCAGCAGCCTTGGAGACTGGGGCCGGGGGACCCAGTACTTC. It specifies CASSLGDWGRGTQYF.

This clonotype was seen repeatedly, ten times or more. V and J are TRBV2 and TRBJ1-2; D is possibly TRBD1 (5 bases). Trimming left V 3 bases short and J 4 bases short, with 12 bases between. The CDR3 has 14 residues. Germline-derived CDR1 and CDR2 are SNHLY and FYNNEI. DNA of the CDR3: TGTGCCAGCAGTGAGGGGCTCCCCCTCTATGGCTACACCTTC. It codes for CASSEGLPLYGYTF.

There are a few counts of this clonotype. The chain couples TRBV3-1 to TRBJ1-6; 11 nucleotides match TRBD1. Germline V gives CDR1 LGHDT, CDR2 YNNKEL (reference sequence). Losses at the gene ends were 4 bases for V and 0 bases for J; bases not matched to a gene: 5. The CDR3 is 18 residues long. The CDR3 DNA is TGTGCCAGCAGCCTCCGGGACAGGGGGAGCTCCTATAATTCACCCCTCCACTTT. It encodes CASSLRDRGSSYNSPLHF.

This chain uses TRBV6-4 with TRBJ2-1; 8 positions agree with TRBD1. V lost 0 bases, J lost 12 bases, and 7 bases stayed unmatched. The CDR3 is 14 residues long. CDR1 is MRHNA, CDR2 SNTAGT, per germline. CDR3 protein: CASSDSNVGTGQFF. CDR3 nucleotides: TGTGCCAGCAGTGACTCGAATGTCGGGACAGGGCAGTTCTTC.